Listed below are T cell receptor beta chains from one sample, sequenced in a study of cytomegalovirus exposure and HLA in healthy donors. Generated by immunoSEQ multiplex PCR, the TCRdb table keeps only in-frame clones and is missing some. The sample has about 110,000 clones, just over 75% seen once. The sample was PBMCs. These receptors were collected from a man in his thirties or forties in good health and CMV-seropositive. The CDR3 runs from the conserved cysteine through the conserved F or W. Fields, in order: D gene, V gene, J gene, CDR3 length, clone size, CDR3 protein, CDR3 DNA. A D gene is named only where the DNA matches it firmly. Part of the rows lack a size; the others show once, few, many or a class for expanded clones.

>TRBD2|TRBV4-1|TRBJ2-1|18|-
CASSPLSRLAGPYNEQFF
TGCGCCAGCAGCCCGTTATCTAGACTAGCGGGGCCCTACAATGAGCAGTTCTTC
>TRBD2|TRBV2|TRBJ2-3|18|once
CASTAEASGGTITDTQYF
TGTGCCAGCACTGCTGAGGCTAGCGGGGGGACCATCACAGATACGCAGTATTTT
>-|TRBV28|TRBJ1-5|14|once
CASSLPREDQPQHF
TGTGCCAGCAGTTTACCCAGGGAAGATCAGCCCCAGCATTTT
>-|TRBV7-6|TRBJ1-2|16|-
CASSPSPGDRLNGYTF
TGTGCCAGCAGCCCCTCCCCAGGGGACCGTTTGAATGGCTACACCTTC
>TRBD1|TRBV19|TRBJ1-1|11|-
CATGSQGGAFF
TGTGCCACAGGATCCCAGGGGGGAGCTTTCTTT
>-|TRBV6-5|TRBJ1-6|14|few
CASSDKGPYSPLHF
TGTGCCAGCAGTGATAAGGGGCCCTATTCACCCCTCCACTTT
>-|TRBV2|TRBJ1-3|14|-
CASNSGTAGGAIYF
TGTGCCAGCAATAGCGGGACCGCCGGGGGGGCCATATATTTT
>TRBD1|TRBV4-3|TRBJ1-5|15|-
CASSQESGGNQPQHF
TGCGCCAGCAGCCAAGAATCAGGGGGCAACCAGCCCCAGCATTTT
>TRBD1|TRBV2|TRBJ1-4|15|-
CASSDRDRVGEKLFF
TGTGCCAGCAGTGATCGAGACAGGGTCGGAGAAAAACTGTTTTTT
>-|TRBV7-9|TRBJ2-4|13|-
CASSLVGENIQYF
TGTGCCAGCAGCTTAGTAGGGGAAAACATTCAGTACTTC
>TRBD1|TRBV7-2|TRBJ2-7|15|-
CASSGGGTGGFEQYF
TGTGCCAGCAGCGGAGGGGGGACAGGGGGCTTCGAGCAGTACTTC
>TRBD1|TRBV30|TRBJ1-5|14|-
CAYSGTGGNQPQHF
TGTGCCTACTCCGGGACAGGGGGTAATCAGCCCCAGCATTTT
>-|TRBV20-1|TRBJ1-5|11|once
CSATGDQPQHF
TGCAGTGCTACGGGGGATCAGCCCCAGCATTTT
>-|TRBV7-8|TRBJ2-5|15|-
CASSLVGQGRETQYF
TGTGCCAGCAGCTTAGTGGGGCAGGGTAGAGAGACCCAGTACTTC
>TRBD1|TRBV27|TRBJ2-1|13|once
CASTPNRGNEQFF
TGTGCCAGCACCCCAAACAGGGGCAATGAGCAGTTCTTC
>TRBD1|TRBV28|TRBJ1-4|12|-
CARGQPNEKLFF
TGTGCCAGGGGACAGCCTAATGAAAAACTGTTTTTT
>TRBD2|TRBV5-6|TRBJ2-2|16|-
CASSSGLAHNTGELFF
TGTGCCAGCAGCTCAGGACTAGCGCATAACACCGGGGAGCTGTTTTTT
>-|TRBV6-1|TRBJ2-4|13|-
CASSEFGENIQYF
TGTGCCAGCAGTGAGTTCGGGGAAAACATTCAGTACTTC
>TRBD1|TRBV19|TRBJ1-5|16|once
CASRVQGARDNQPQHF
TGTGCCAGTAGGGTGCAGGGGGCGCGGGACAATCAGCCCCAGCATTTT
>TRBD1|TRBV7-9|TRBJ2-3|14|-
CASSGRQGSDTQYF
TGTGCCAGCAGCGGACGACAGGGCTCAGATACGCAGTATTTT
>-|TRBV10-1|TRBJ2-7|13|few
CASSESNFYEQYF
TGCGCCAGCAGTGAGTCCAACTTTTACGAGCAGTACTTC
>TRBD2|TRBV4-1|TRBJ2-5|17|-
CASSQVGGGNPGETQYF
TGCGCCAGCAGCCAAGTCGGCGGGGGAAACCCAGGGGAGACCCAGTACTTC
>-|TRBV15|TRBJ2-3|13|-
CATSSPPTDTQYF
TGTGCCACCAGCAGCCCTCCCACAGATACGCAGTATTTT
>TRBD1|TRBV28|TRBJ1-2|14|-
CASSLRRGEMGYTF
TGTGCCAGCAGTTTACGCAGGGGGGAGATGGGCTACACCTTC
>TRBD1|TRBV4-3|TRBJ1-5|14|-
CASSLRQGEQPQHF
TGCGCCAGCAGCCTAAGACAGGGGGAACAGCCCCAGCATTTT
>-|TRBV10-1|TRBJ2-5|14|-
CASSESGGQETQYF
TGCGCCAGCAGTGAGTCTGGAGGCCAAGAGACCCAGTACTTC
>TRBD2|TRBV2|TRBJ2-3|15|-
CADRGGLAGADTQYF
TGTGCCGATAGGGGAGGGCTAGCGGGGGCAGATACGCAGTATTTT
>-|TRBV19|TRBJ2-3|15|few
CASSTAIGITDTQYF
TGTGCCAGTAGCACGGCCATCGGGATCACAGATACGCAGTATTTT
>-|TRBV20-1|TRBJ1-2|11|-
CSARSTLRYTF
TGCAGTGCTAGATCGACACTCCGCTACACCTTC
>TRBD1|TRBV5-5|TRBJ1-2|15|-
CASSTGQGPNYGYTF
TGTGCCAGCAGCACCGGACAGGGGCCTAACTATGGCTACACCTTC
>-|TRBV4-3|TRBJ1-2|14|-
CASSQVLTNYGYTF
TGCGCCAGCAGCCAAGTTCTGACAAACTATGGCTACACCTTC
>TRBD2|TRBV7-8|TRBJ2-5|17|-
CASSPWWSGGTGETQYF
TGTGCCAGCAGCCCCTGGTGGAGCGGGGGAACCGGAGAGACCCAGTACTTC
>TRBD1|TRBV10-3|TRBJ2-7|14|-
CAISESGTGNEQYF
TGTGCCATCAGTGAGTCAGGGACAGGGAACGAGCAGTACTTC
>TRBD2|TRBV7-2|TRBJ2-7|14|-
CASSLRAGGDEQYF
TGTGCCAGCAGCTTAAGGGCGGGGGGGGACGAGCAGTACTTC
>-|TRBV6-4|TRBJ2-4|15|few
CASSEGGQAKNIQYF
TGTGCCAGCAGTGAGGGGGGACAGGCCAAAAACATTCAGTACTTC
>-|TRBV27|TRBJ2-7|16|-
CASSPNPRAWSYEQYF
TGTGCCAGCAGTCCTAATCCGAGGGCCTGGTCCTACGAGCAGTACTTC
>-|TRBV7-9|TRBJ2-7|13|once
CASSQPGGLEQYF
TGTGCCAGCAGCCAACCGGGGGGCCTCGAGCAGTACTTC
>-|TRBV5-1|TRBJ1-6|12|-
CASSLGGSPLHF
TGCGCCAGCAGCTTGGGAGGTTCACCCCTCCACTTT
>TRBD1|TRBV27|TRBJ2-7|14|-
CASSLQGFSYEQYF
TGTGCCAGCAGTCTACAGGGGTTTTCCTACGAGCAGTACTTC
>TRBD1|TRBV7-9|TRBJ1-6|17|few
CASSQPSGDRGYSPLHF
TGTGCCAGCAGCCAACCCAGCGGGGACAGGGGCTATTCACCCCTCCACTTT
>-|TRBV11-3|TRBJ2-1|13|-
CASSSGLYNEQFF
TGTGCCAGCAGCTCAGGACTTTACAATGAGCAGTTCTTC
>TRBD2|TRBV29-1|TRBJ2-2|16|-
CSAVGLAGANTGELFF
TGCAGCGCTGTGGGACTAGCGGGGGCTAACACCGGGGAGCTGTTTTTT
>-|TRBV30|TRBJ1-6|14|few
CAWSQGPNNSPLHF
TGTGCCTGGTCCCAGGGCCCGAATAATTCACCCCTCCACTTT
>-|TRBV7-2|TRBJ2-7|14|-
CASSLAGAAYEQYF
TGTGCCAGCAGCTTAGCGGGGGCCGCCTACGAGCAGTACTTC
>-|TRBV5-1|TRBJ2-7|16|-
CASSLLTEAGDYEQYF
TGCGCCAGCAGCTTGCTTACGGAGGCTGGAGACTACGAGCAGTACTTC
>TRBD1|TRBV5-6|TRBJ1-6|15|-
CASSRTGEGNSPLHF
TGTGCCAGCAGCAGGACAGGGGAGGGTAATTCACCCCTCCACTTT